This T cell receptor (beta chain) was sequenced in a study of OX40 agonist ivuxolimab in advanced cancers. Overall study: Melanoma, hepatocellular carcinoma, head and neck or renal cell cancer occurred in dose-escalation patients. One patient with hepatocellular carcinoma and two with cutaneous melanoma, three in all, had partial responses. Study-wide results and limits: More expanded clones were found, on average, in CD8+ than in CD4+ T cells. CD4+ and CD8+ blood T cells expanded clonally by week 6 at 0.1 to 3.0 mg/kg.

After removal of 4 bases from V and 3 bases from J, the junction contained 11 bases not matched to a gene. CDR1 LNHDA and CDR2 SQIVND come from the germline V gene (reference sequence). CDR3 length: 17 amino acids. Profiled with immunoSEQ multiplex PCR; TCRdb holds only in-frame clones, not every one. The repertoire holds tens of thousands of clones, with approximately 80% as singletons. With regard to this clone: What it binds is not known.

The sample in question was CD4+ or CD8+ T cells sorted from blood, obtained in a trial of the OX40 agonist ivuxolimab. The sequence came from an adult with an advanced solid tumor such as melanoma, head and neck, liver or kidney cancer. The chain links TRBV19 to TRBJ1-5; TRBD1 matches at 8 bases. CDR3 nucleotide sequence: TGTGCCAGTAGTACCGGGAGCCAGGGGGCCCTCAATCAGCCCCAGCATTTT. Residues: CASSTGSQGALNQPQHF.